Listed below are T cell receptor beta chains from one sample, sequenced in a study of cytomegalovirus exposure and HLA in healthy donors. Sequencing used immunoSEQ multiplex PCR; TCRdb keeps in-frame clones, though not all of them. This sample has under 110,000 clones, with about 81% found just once. The material sequenced was PBMCs. The receptors originated from a male donor in good health and CMV-seropositive. CDR3s leave out the opening cysteine and the closing phenylalanine or tryptophan. Fields, in order: clone size, J gene, V gene, CDR3 protein. Some rows have no size entry. The others give once, few or many, or a class for an expanded clone.

>NA|TRBJ2-3|TRBV10-1
ASSVGVADLTDTQY
>NA|TRBJ1-4|TRBV4-1
ASSQGQGTEKLF
>NA|TRBJ2-7|TRBV6-5
ASSLRRGREQY
>few|TRBJ2-1|TRBV18
ASSPPTGSYNEQF
>NA|TRBJ2-3|TRBV28
ASSPGTSGGARATQY
>NA|TRBJ1-5|TRBV21-1
ASSKWTRKGSANQPQH
>NA|TRBJ1-3|TRBV11-2
ASSLARPNSGNTIY
>few|TRBJ1-1|TRBV5-1
ASSHTGEVTEAF
>NA|TRBJ1-2|TRBV28
ASTSDRAFGYT
>NA|TRBJ2-5|TRBV9
ASSVTSSVGETQY
>once|TRBJ2-5|TRBV7-9
ASRGLAEETQY
>NA|TRBJ2-7|TRBV18
ASSTRQGSEQY
>once|TRBJ1-2|TRBV29-1
SVEAPTGGNYGYT
>NA|TRBJ1-5|TRBV30
AWSPAGTGNQPQN
>NA|TRBJ1-6|TRBV6-6
AACQGWNSPLH
>NA|TRBJ1-5|TRBV18
ASSATGQGVQPQH
>NA|TRBJ1-3|TRBV4-2
ASSQDPGLNSGNTIY
>once|TRBJ1-5|TRBV28
ASSPPDRANQPQH
>few|TRBJ2-7|TRBV6-1
AIGQAGEQY
>NA|TRBJ2-1|TRBV19
ASSIDRNSYNEQF
>NA|TRBJ2-3|TRBV2
ASSEPGTGLADTQY
>once|TRBJ1-3|TRBV18
ASSPWGTGGLSGNTIY
>NA|TRBJ1-2|TRBV30
AWSRGDTGYT
>NA|TRBJ2-5|TRBV5-4
ASSDRDTEETQY
>NA|TRBJ2-7|TRBV5-6
ASSLETDEQY
>NA|TRBJ2-6|TRBV4-3
ASSPEAVSGANVLT